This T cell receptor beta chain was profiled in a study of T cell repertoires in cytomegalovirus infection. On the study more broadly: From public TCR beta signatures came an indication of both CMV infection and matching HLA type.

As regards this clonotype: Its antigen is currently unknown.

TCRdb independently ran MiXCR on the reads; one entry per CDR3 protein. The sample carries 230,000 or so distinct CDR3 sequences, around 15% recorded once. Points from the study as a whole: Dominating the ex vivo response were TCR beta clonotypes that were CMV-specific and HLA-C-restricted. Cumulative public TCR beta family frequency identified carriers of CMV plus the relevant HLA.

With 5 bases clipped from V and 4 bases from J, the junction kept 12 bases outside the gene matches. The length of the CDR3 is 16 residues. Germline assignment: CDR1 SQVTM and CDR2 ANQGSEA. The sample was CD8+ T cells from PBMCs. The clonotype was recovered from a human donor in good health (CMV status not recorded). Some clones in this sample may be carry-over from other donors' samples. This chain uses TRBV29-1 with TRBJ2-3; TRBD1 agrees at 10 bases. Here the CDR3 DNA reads TGCAGCGTTTGGAACCGAGACAGGGGGCGTCCAGATACGCAGTATTTT. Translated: CSVWNRDRGRPDTQYF.